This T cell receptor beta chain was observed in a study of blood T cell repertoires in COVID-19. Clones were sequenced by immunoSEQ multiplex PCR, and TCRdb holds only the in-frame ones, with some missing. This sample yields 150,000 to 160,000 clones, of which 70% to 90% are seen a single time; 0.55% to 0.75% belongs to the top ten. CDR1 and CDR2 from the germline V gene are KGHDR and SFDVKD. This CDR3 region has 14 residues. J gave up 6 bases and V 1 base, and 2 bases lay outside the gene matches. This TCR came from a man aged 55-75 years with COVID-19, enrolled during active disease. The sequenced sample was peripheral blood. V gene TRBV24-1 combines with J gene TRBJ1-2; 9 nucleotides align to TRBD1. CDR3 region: CATSDFRTGDGYTF. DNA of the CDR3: TGTGCCACCAGTGATTTCAGGACAGGGGATGGCTACACCTTC.